What follows are 14 T cell receptor beta chains derived from one specimen sequenced in a study of T cell clusters in autoimmune cytopenias. TRB was amplified from about 270 ng of peripheral blood genomic DNA per sample. TRB rearrangements were amplified by touch-down multiplex PCR with mixed TRB-A/B primers. TCRdb reworked the multiplex PCR reads into one entry per CDR3 protein, no DNA. This sample carries a few thousand distinct CDR3 sequences, with over 2.5% going to the ten biggest clones. Sequencing was performed on peripheral blood. These TCRs come from a human donor with an autoimmune cytopenia or autoimmune hepatitis (not recorded which).

This clonotype ranks as medium-sized in terms of frequency. The CDR3 loop is CASSLRLATTQETQYF. The chain combines TRBV7-2 with TRBJ2-5. Germline CDR1 and CDR2: SGHTA and FQGNSA. The CDR3 has 16 residues. Combining the CDR3 with reference TRBV7-2 and TRBJ2-5 gives the whole variable domain GAGVSQSPSNKVTEKGKDVELRCDPISGHTALYWYRQSLGQGLEFLIYFQGNSAPDKSGLPSDRFSAERTGGSVSTLTIQRTQQEDSAVYLCASSLRLATTQETQYFGPGTRLLVL.

Considering frequency, this clonotype is medium-sized. The chain combines TRBV14 with TRBJ2-5; the TCRdb D gene call, TRBD1, has no DNA to confirm it. The germline V gene has CDR1 SGHDN and CDR2 FVKESK. The CDR3 runs 13 residues. The CDR3 here is CASSKDSQETQYF.

Considering frequency, this clonotype is medium-sized (0.01 to 0.1%). This chain connects TRBV7-6 to TRBJ2-5; no DNA is available, so the TRBD2 call from TCRdb remains unchecked. This CDR3 region has 16 residues. Looked up from germline, CDR1 is SGHVS and CDR2 is FNYEAQ. CDR3 residues: CASSLESTSGLETQYF.

In terms of frequency, this clonotype is medium-sized. This chain uses TRBV29-1 with TRBJ2-5; TCRdb indicates TRBD2, and absent DNA this call remains unverified. The CDR3 covers 15 residues. Germline V gives CDR1 SQVTM, CDR2 ANQGSEA. The chain's CDR3 is CSVRSLAGGQETQYF.

Measured by frequency, this clonotype is medium-sized. The V call is TRBV12-3 or TRBV12-4, the J call TRBJ1-6; TCRdb proposes TRBD1, but this gene call is untestable without DNA. CDR3 size: 11 residues. The CDR3 sequence is CASSLGGPLHF.

This clonotype is deemed medium-sized by its frequency. The rearrangement uses TRBV6-2 or TRBV6-3 and TRBJ2-7; absent DNA, TCRdb's TRBD1 call cannot be checked. This CDR3 is 15 amino acids long. Germline V gene data show CDR1 as MNHEY and CDR2 as SVGEGT. CDR3 protein: CASSSRDRGPYEQYF.

This clonotype shows up as medium-sized by frequency. J is TRBJ2-7 and V is TRBV20-1; TCRdb returns TRBD1, unconfirmable since there is no DNA. Germline CDR1 and CDR2: DFQATT and SNEGSKA (reference sequence). The CDR3 is 13 residues long. The chain's CDR3 is CSAQPGQGNEQYF.

This clonotype ranks as medium-sized in terms of frequency. V usage is TRBV15 and J usage is TRBJ2-3; absent DNA, TCRdb's TRBD2 call cannot be checked. Germline lookup yields CDR1 LNHNV and CDR2 YYDKDF (reference sequence). The CDR3 is 15 residues long. CDR3 sequence: CATSRAGGATDTQYF.

Its frequency marks this clonotype as medium-sized (0.01 to 0.1%). The CDR3 sequence is CAWSVGGAYEQYF. The chain links TRBV30 to TRBJ2-7; TCRdb's D call, TRBD1, is unchecked because there is no DNA. Germline V gives CDR1 GTSNPN, CDR2 SVGIG (reference sequence). The CDR3 runs 13 residues.

This clonotype is classed as medium-sized (0.01 to 0.1%) by frequency. V gene TRBV29-1 combines with J gene TRBJ1-4; TCRdb names TRBD1, which stays unverified in the absence of DNA. Germline CDR1 SQVTM, CDR2 ANQGSEA. The CDR3 is made up of 15 amino acids. The CDR3 is CSATGTVVDDEKLFF.

This clonotype is identified as medium-sized from frequency. This CDR3 reads CASSISGRQKNYNEQFF. The rearrangement links TRBV19 to TRBJ2-1; TCRdb picks TRBD2, but there is no DNA to check that call. CDR3 length: 17 amino acids. The germline V gene encodes CDR1 LNHDA and CDR2 SQIVND (reference sequence). Looking up the rest from reference TRBV19 and TRBJ2-1 gives the full variable domain: DGGITQSPKYLFRKEGQNVTLSCEQNLNHDAMYWYRQDPGQGLRLIYYSQIVNDFQKGDIAEGYSVSREKKESFPLTVTSAQKNPTAFYLCASSISGRQKNYNEQFFGPGTRLTVL.

According to its frequency, this clonotype is medium-sized. The chain combines TRBV6-1 with TRBJ1-6; TCRdb outputs TRBD1, but without DNA this stays unchecked. The germline CDR1 and CDR2 sequences are MNHNS and SASEGT. The length of the CDR3 is 15 residues. CDR3 region: CASTSQGGINSPLHF.

Considering frequency, this clonotype is medium-sized. The J gene is TRBJ2-4, the V gene TRBV6-5; lacking DNA, the TRBD1 call made by TCRdb goes unchecked. The CDR3 runs to 17 residues. CDR1 and CDR2 (germline): MNHEY, SVGAGI. The CDR3 here is CASSSLTTGVGKNIQYF.

By frequency, this clonotype is medium-sized. The gene calls are TRBV20-1 and TRBJ2-5; the D call from TCRdb, TRBD2, cannot be confirmed without DNA. Germline loops: CDR1 DFQATT, CDR2 SNEGSKA (reference sequence). CDR3 length: 14 amino acids. CDR3 amino acids: CSVSTSGASETQYF.